The present TCR beta chain was sequenced within a study of response to subunit inactivated influenza vaccine. Study-level findings and limits: There was a suggestion from the authors that each seasonal influenza vaccination recruits few new T cells.

The V gene end was trimmed by 6 bases and the J gene end by 6 bases; junction bases not matched to a gene: 3. The CDR3 loop spans 12 amino acids. Per the germline V gene, CDR1 is MGHDK and CDR2 is SYGVNS. TCRdb reprocessed the RT-PCR reads via MiXCR and lists one record per CDR3 protein. The table has roughly 760,000 distinct CDR3 sequences, 21% seen once. Many counts were recorded for this clonotype. Its target is not known. This specimen was PBMCs from blood, taken 5 days after vaccination. The V and J genes are TRBV25-1 and TRBJ2-7, with 9 bases matching TRBD1. The receptor comes from a man aged 45-65 years who received an inactivated influenza vaccine. The CDR3 loop reads CASRTGGSEQYF. DNA of the CDR3: TGTGCCAGCAGAACAGGGGGCAGCGAGCAGTACTTC.